This T cell receptor beta chain was captured by sequencing in a study of control samples from healthy donors and cancer patients. The CDR3 covers 12 residues. The ends were cut back, 6 bases at V and 5 bases at J, with 11 bases in the middle. Germline CDR1 is SEHNR and CDR2 is FQNEAQ (reference sequence). The repertoire was sequenced with immunoSEQ multiplex PCR; TCRdb's copy has only in-frame clones and lacks some. The sample gives 60,000 to 95,000 clones, about nine tenths of which show up once; 9.5% is in the top ten. This sequence originates from a woman in her fifties or sixties with colorectal cancer. Sequencing input: PBMCs. The gene calls are TRBV7-9 and TRBJ2-7, with D possibly called TRBD1 or TRBD2 (6 bases each). The CDR3 sequence: CASSVEGDEQYV. The DNA of the CDR3 is TGTGCCAGCAGTGTGGAGGGGGACGAGCAGTACGTC.